The 7 T cell receptor beta chains below were found in one sample sequenced in a study of T cells in narcolepsy. Here immunoSEQ multiplex PCR was the method, and the copy in TCRdb shows in-frame clones only, minus some. This sample has tens of thousands of clones, with roughly four fifths found just once. Sequencing was carried out using memory (CD45RA-) CD4+ T cells from blood. The receptor source for this set is a human donor in good health.

The chain carries TRBV6-5 and TRBJ2-7, with a tentative D call TRBD2 (6 bases). Germline V gene sequence: CDR1 MNHEY, CDR2 SVGAGI. Trimming removed 6 bases at V and 0 bases at J, with 9 bases between. The CDR3 extends over 13 amino acids. CDR3 coding DNA: TGTGCCAGCAGGCAGGGACTCTCCTACGAGCAGTACTTC. Amino acids: CASRQGLSYEQYF.

This chain joins TRBV5-1 and TRBJ1-1, with 9 bases identical to TRBD1. The CDR3 covers 15 residues. V lost 4 bases and J lost 3; bases outside the gene matches: 7. Germline-derived CDR1 and CDR2 are SGHRS and YFSETQ. In DNA form, the CDR3 reads TGCGCCAGCAGCCTAGGGGGACAGGGTTACACTGAAGCTTTCTTT. Its protein is CASSLGGQGYTEAFF.

This clone was counted once. The gene calls are TRBV4-1 and TRBJ2-1, with 14 bases lining up with TRBD2. Trimming removed 4 bases from V and 5 bases from J; junction bases left unmatched: 1. The germline V gene encodes CDR1 MGHRA and CDR2 YSYEKL. The CDR3 extends over 15 amino acids. The CDR3 coding sequence is TGCGCCAGCAGCCCGGGACTAGCGGGGGACAATGAGCAGTTCTTC. Translating gives CASSPGLAGDNEQFF.

CDR3 in DNA: TGTGCCAGCAGTTTCACAGGGATGCCCCAGCATTTT. It encodes CASSFTGMPQHF. The chain has TRBV28 and TRBJ1-5, with D perhaps matching TRBD1 (6 bases). The CDR3 runs to 12 residues. CDR1 is MDHEN and CDR2 is SYDVKM in the germline V gene. Trimming took 3 bases from V and 9 from J, leaving 9 bases between them.

This clone was picked up one time. V usage is TRBV9 and J usage is TRBJ1-1, with 12 nucleotides matching TRBD1. The CDR3 loop spans 16 amino acids. J lost 10 bases, V lost 3 bases, and 13 bases had no gene match. The V gene's germline CDR1 is SGDLS and CDR2 YYNGEE. As DNA, the CDR3 is TGTGCCAGCAGCGCAGGGGGACAGGGGGCTGTTAGTGGAGCTTTCTTT. Its protein product is CASSAGGQGAVSGAFF.

This chain connects TRBV5-8 to TRBJ1-4, with a weak D call TRBD1 (5 bases). CDR1 is SGHTS, CDR2 YDEGEE, per germline. The CDR3 totals 15 residues. Trimming stripped 4 bases from V and 2 bases from J, with 12 bases between. CDR3 bases: TGTGCCAGCAGCCTAACAGGCGTCACTAATGAAAAACTGTTTTTT. Amino acids: CASSLTGVTNEKLFF.

This chain connects TRBV5-1 to TRBJ2-1; D is unresolved. The V end was cut by 4 bases, the J end by 4 bases, with 15 bases between. In germline, CDR1 is SGHRS, CDR2 YFSETQ. This CDR3 has 15 amino acids. CDR3 coding DNA: TGCGCCAGCAGCCCAACCGGGCCCCGGTACAATGAGCAGTTCTTC. Amino acids: CASSPTGPRYNEQFF.